These 10 T cell receptor beta chains came from one sample sequenced in a study of blood T cell repertoires in COVID-19. TCRdb keeps only in-frame clones here, not all; method: immunoSEQ multiplex PCR. Here the sample spans 75,000 to 85,000 clones, approximately 84% being singletons. Sequencing input: peripheral blood. The receptors originated from a man aged 60 to 69 with COVID-19, enrolled during active disease.

The genes are TRBV18 and TRBJ1-5, with D hard to call. CDR3 length: 15 amino acids. In germline, CDR1 is KGHSH, CDR2 LQKENI. V lost 6 bases, J lost 2 bases, and 14 bases lay in between. CDR3: CASSLDLWRNQPQHF. In DNA form, the CDR3 reads TGTGCCAGCTCGCTAGATCTCTGGCGCAATCAGCCCCAGCATTTT.

This chain joins TRBV7-3 and TRBJ1-1; a weak D match, TRBD1 (6 bases). The CDR3 is made up of 13 amino acids. V was pared by 5 bases and J by 1 base, with 8 bases between. Per germline, CDR1 SGHTA and CDR2 FQGTGA. CDR3 sequence (DNA): TGTGCCAGCAGCCGGACAGAGAACACTGAAGCTTTCTTT. Amino acids: CASSRTENTEAFF.

This chain connects TRBV4-1 to TRBJ2-2; 11 bases agree with TRBD2. Per the germline V gene, CDR1 is MGHRA and CDR2 is YSYEKL. The junction had 12 bases not matched to a gene; V was cut back by 2 bases and J by 7 bases. The CDR3 is 18 amino acids. As DNA, the CDR3 is TGCGCCAGCAGCCAACCAAGGGCCACTAGCGGGAGTGGCGGGGAGCTGTTTTTT. Protein sequence: CASSQPRATSGSGGELFF.

The V call is TRBV6-1, the J call TRBJ2-1; 7 positions match TRBD2. Germline loops: CDR1 MNHNS, CDR2 SASEGT. This CDR3 is built from 17 residues. Trimming removed 2 bases from V and 4 bases from J; junction bases left unmatched: 11. As DNA, the CDR3 is TGTGCCAGCAGTGAACACCGCGGGGCTAGCGGATACAATGAGCAGTTCTTC. Its protein product is CASSEHRGASGYNEQFF.

This clone was found a few times. This sequence joins TRBV5-1 and TRBJ1-2; D possibly corresponds to TRBD1 (6 bases). This CDR3 comprises 14 residues. Trimming removed 0 bases at V and 4 bases at J, with 10 bases between. Germline CDR1 and CDR2: SGHRS and YFSETQ. The CDR3: CASSLGTATYGYTF. CDR3 nucleotides: TGCGCCAGCAGCTTGGGGACAGCAACCTATGGCTACACCTTC.

This clone was seen more than once but under ten times. J is TRBJ2-2 and V is TRBV5-1; possibly TRBD2 for D (5 bases). V lost 2 bases to trimming and J lost 0 bases, with 11 bases between them. The CDR3 has 16 residues. Germline V gene lookup returns CDR1 SGHRS and CDR2 YFSETQ. The CDR3 nucleotides are TGCGCCAGCAGCTTCCTCGAGGGTACGAACACCGGGGAGCTGTTTTTT. It specifies CASSFLEGTNTGELFF.

This clone was found once. One junction end does not reproduce the germline sequence, and a read error may be involved. This chain joins TRBV6-1 and TRBJ1-1; TRBD1 might be the D (5 bases). The CDR3 spans 16 residues. Germline CDR1 MNHNS, CDR2 SASEGT. CDR3 DNA sequence: TGTGCCAGCAGTGTTTCCCTCTTGGGGCGCGAAGCTTCCCTTCATTTT. This encodes CASSVSLLGREASLHF.

This clone showed up just once. The CDR3 sequence: CASRRAGGKDTQYF. For the CDR3, the DNA is TGTGCCAGCAGAAGAGCGGGGGGGAAAGATACGCAGTATTTT. This chain connects TRBV9 to TRBJ2-3, with 10 bases matching TRBD2. Per the germline V gene, CDR1 is SGDLS and CDR2 is YYNGEE. The V and J ends lost 5 bases and 5 bases, in that order; junction bases with no gene match: 5. This CDR3 has 14 residues.

The chain combines TRBV5-1 with TRBJ1-4; 7 bases map to TRBD1. Germline values: CDR1 SGHRS, CDR2 YFSETQ. The CDR3 is 16 residues long. Losses at the gene ends were 0 bases for V and 0 bases for J; bases not matched to a gene: 2. The CDR3 DNA sequence: TGCGCCAGCAGCTTGGAGGGACAGTCAACTAATGAAAAACTGTTTTTT. Protein: CASSLEGQSTNEKLFF.

The chain joins TRBV10-3 to TRBJ1-3; possible D gene TRBD1, 5 bases. This CDR3 is built from 12 residues. V lost 7 bases, J lost 4 bases, and 8 bases lay in between. Per germline, CDR1 ENHRY and CDR2 SYGVKD. The CDR3 nucleotides are TGTGCCATCAAGCCAGGGGGAAACACCATATATTTT. The encoded protein is CAIKPGGNTIYF.